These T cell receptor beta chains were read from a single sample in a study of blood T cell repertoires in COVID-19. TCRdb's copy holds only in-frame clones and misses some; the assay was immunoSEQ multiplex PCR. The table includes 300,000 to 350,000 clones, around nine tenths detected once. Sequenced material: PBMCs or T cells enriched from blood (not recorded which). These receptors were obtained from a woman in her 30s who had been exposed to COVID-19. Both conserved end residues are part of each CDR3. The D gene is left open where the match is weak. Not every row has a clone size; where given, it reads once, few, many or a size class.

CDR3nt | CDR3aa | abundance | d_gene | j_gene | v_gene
TGTGCCAGCAGCGGGACTAGCGGGGCGGACAATGAGCAGTTCTTC | CASSGTSGADNEQFF | - | TRBD2 | TRBJ2-1 | TRBV6-5
TGTGCCAGTACCCCGACAGGGGGTAGTCAGCCCCAGCATTTT | CASTPTGGSQPQHF | - | TRBD1 | TRBJ1-5 | TRBV19
TGTGCTAGTGGCGGCGGCGGGTGGTACGAGCAGTACTTC | CASGGGGWYEQYF | - | - | TRBJ2-7 | TRBV12-5
TGTGCCAGTAGTATATTGGGACAGACAGCCATAGCCAAAAACATTCAGTACTTC | CASSILGQTAIAKNIQYF | - | TRBD1 | TRBJ2-4 | TRBV19
TGTGCCAGCTCCAGAGGCCCTGTTAAGTTCTTC | CASSRGPVKFF | - | - | TRBJ2-1 | TRBV2
TGTGCCAGCAGTGATAGCCCGGGACAGGGGAGGCAGCCCCAGCATTTT | CASSDSPGQGRQPQHF | - | TRBD1 | TRBJ1-5 | TRBV6-1
TGCAGCGCAAGACACAGGACGACTGGGGCCAACGTCCTGACTTTC | CSARHRTTGANVLTF | - | - | TRBJ2-6 | TRBV29-1
TGTGCCAGCAGTTTAGGCCAGAATAATTCACCCCTCCACTTT | CASSLGQNNSPLHF | - | - | TRBJ1-6 | TRBV28
TGCGCCAGCAGCTTGGTCCCCCGGGGGGACGAGCAGTACTTC | CASSLVPRGDEQYF | once | TRBD2 | TRBJ2-7 | TRBV5-1
TGTGCCAGCAGCGACAAGTACCCCTACGAGCAGTACTTC | CASSDKYPYEQYF | - | - | TRBJ2-7 | TRBV21-1
TGTGCCAGCATCCCAGGTGTGGTGAACACTGAAGCTTTCTTT | CASIPGVVNTEAFF | - | - | TRBJ1-1 | TRBV28
TGTGCCTGGAGTGTAGGAGACAGACATGAAAAACTGTTTTTT | CAWSVGDRHEKLFF | - | - | TRBJ1-4 | TRBV30
TGTGCCAGCAGCTTAGTTCGGGGACAGGGGACCGGGGAGCTGTTTTTT | CASSLVRGQGTGELFF | - | TRBD1 | TRBJ2-2 | TRBV7-8
TGCGCCAGCAGCCACGCGGGTTCCTACGAGCAGTACTTC | CASSHAGSYEQYF | - | - | TRBJ2-7 | TRBV4-1
TGTGCCACCGCCGGGGCGGCGACAGGGTCGTACGAGCAGTACTTC | CATAGAATGSYEQYF | - | TRBD1 | TRBJ2-7 | TRBV15
TGTGCCAGCAGCTTACGACTAGCGGCGAACACCGGGGAGCTGTTTTTT | CASSLRLAANTGELFF | - | TRBD2 | TRBJ2-2 | TRBV7-3
TGTGCCAGCATGGGCTGGGAGAAAAACATTCAGTACTTC | CASMGWEKNIQYF | - | - | TRBJ2-4 | TRBV12-3/TRBV12-4
TGTGCCAGCAGCAACACCGGGACAGGATTTTACTATGGCTACACCTTC | CASSNTGTGFYYGYTF | - | TRBD1 | TRBJ1-2 | TRBV28
TGCGCCAGCAACCCCACCGGGACTAATACCGGGGAGCTGTTTTTT | CASNPTGTNTGELFF | - | TRBD2 | TRBJ2-2 | TRBV5-1
TGTGCCATCAGTGAGTCCCTAGCGGGAGGCGGGGGTGAGCAGTTCTTC | CAISESLAGGGGEQFF | - | TRBD2 | TRBJ2-1 | TRBV10-3
TGTGCCAGCAATGAACAGGGACAGGCCTATGGCTACACCTTC | CASNEQGQAYGYTF | - | TRBD1 | TRBJ1-2 | TRBV2
TGTGCCAGCTCGCCCCAGGGGGCGAACACTGAAGCTTTCTTT | CASSPQGANTEAFF | - | TRBD1 | TRBJ1-1 | TRBV18
TGTGCCAGCTCAACAGAGAATCTTGAAGCTTTCTTT | CASSTENLEAFF | - | - | TRBJ1-1 | TRBV18
TGTGCCAGCAGCCAAAGCCGGGACAGACAAGAGACCCAGTACTTC | CASSQSRDRQETQYF | - | TRBD1 | TRBJ2-5 | TRBV3-1/TRBV3-2
TGTGCCACCAGTGAGCAAGGGGGCGGCTATGGCTACACCTTC | CATSEQGGGYGYTF | few | TRBD1 | TRBJ1-2 | TRBV24-1
TGTGCCAGTAGTCTCGAATCAGGGCTGGCTAATGAAAAACTGTTTTTT | CASSLESGLANEKLFF | - | - | TRBJ1-4 | TRBV19
TGTGCCAGCAGCCCCACCTCAATCCGAGGGGGCTCCGGGAACACTGAAGCTTTCTTT | CASSPTSIRGGSGNTEAFF | - | TRBD1 | TRBJ1-1 | TRBV3-1/TRBV3-2
TGTGCCAGTATAGCCCAGGGGGCTGGGAATCAGCCCCAGCATTTT | CASIAQGAGNQPQHF | - | TRBD1 | TRBJ1-5 | TRBV19
TGTGCCAGCAGTTCGGACAGGGGGCCCAAAAACACTGAAGCTTTCTTT | CASSSDRGPKNTEAFF | - | TRBD1 | TRBJ1-1 | TRBV6-5
TGTGCCAGCAGTGGAATGTCCAGGGGCGGCGAGCAGTACTTC | CASSGMSRGGEQYF | - | - | TRBJ2-7 | TRBV28
TGTGCCAGCAGCTCCCCCGACCGGACAGGGTCTAATTCACCCCTCCACTTT | CASSSPDRTGSNSPLHF | - | TRBD1 | TRBJ1-6 | TRBV7-9
TGTGCCAGCAGCCCCAGCCTTAGCGGGAGGCTGGATGGGCAGTACTTC | CASSPSLSGRLDGQYF | - | TRBD2 | TRBJ2-7 | TRBV11-1
TGTGCCAGCAGCGTAGGGGGACAGTTTAATTCACCCCTCCACTTT | CASSVGGQFNSPLHF | - | TRBD1 | TRBJ1-6 | TRBV9
TGTGCCAGCAGCCTAGACAGGGTCCAAGAGACCCAGTACTTC | CASSLDRVQETQYF | once | TRBD1 | TRBJ2-5 | TRBV28
TGCGCCAGCAGCTTGGGGCCTCGGACTCCTTCCTACGAGCAGTACTTC | CASSLGPRTPSYEQYF | - | - | TRBJ2-7 | TRBV5-1
TGTGCCAGCAGCTTGTGGGCCGGGACAGGGGGCTTCAACTATGGCTACACCTTC | CASSLWAGTGGFNYGYTF | - | TRBD1 | TRBJ1-2 | TRBV5-4
TGTGCCAGCAGTTTATCGGCCAGGGCTGAAAAACTGTTTTTT | CASSLSARAEKLFF | few | - | TRBJ1-4 | TRBV28
TGTGCCTGGAGTGTAAGTGGGCAGGGGGACACTGAAGCTTTCTTT | CAWSVSGQGDTEAFF | - | TRBD1 | TRBJ1-1 | TRBV30
TGTGCCAGCAGTTCCGGGACTAGCAGCTCCGAGCAGTACTTC | CASSSGTSSSEQYF | few | TRBD2 | TRBJ2-7 | TRBV6-5
TGTGCCAGCAGCCAAGAATCCTACGGGTCTGGCTACACCTTC | CASSQESYGSGYTF | few | - | TRBJ1-2 | TRBV3-1/TRBV3-2
TGCGCCAGCAGCATAGGGACAGGGGGGAACTCACCCCTCCACTTT | CASSIGTGGNSPLHF | - | TRBD1 | TRBJ1-6 | TRBV5-1
TGTGCCAGCAGCTTAGTTAGTGAGACCCAGTACTTC | CASSLVSETQYF | - | - | TRBJ2-5 | TRBV11-3
TGTGCCAGCTCACCCGGGACAGGGATGAATCAGCCCCAGCATTTT | CASSPGTGMNQPQHF | - | TRBD1 | TRBJ1-5 | TRBV18